The next 4 T cell receptor beta chains were all read from a single sample in a study of patients and donors after allogeneic stem cell transplantation. TCRdb recomputed calls from the RT-PCR reads with MiXCR, one row per CDR3 protein. The sample comprises about 74,000 distinct CDR3 sequences, 26% of which are singletons, and about 26% rests with the top ten. Sequencing was done on a sample of blood, either unsorted or a sorted T cell fraction (not recorded which). All receptors come from a human donor who was either an allogeneic HSCT recipient or a stem cell or donor lymphocyte infusion donor (not recorded which). It is not recorded whose cells these are; they may come from a transplant donor.

The chain employs TRBV12-3 or TRBV12-4 and TRBJ2-7; tentative D call: TRBD1 (6 bases). This CDR3 spans 14 amino acids. V lost 5 bases and J lost 3, with 14 bases in between. DNA of the CDR3: TGTGCCAGCAGTCGAGAACAGGGTCTCTACGAGCAGTACTTC. It yields the protein CASSREQGLYEQYF.

This clonotype is medium-sized in the sample. V and J are TRBV10-3 and TRBJ2-7, with 9 bases fitting TRBD1. Germline V lookup: CDR1 ENHRY, CDR2 SYGVKD. CDR3 size: 15 residues. The J segment lost 1 base and the V segment lost 6 bases, leaving 7 bases of the junction unmatched. Here the CDR3 DNA reads TGTGCCATCAGACAGGGACAGGGAGATTCCTACGAGCAGTACTTC. This codes for CAIRQGQGDSYEQYF.

The genes are TRBV5-1 and TRBJ1-1, with unresolved D. This CDR3 spans 19 amino acids. Germline V lookup: CDR1 SGHRS, CDR2 YFSETQ. Between the trimmed V and J ends, which lost 1 base and 3 bases, there was a span of 25 bases. The DNA for the CDR3 is TGCGCCAGCAGCTTGTCGCGGGCCCCGATGGCCCGCGGAGACACTGAAGCTTTCTTT. Its protein product is CASSLSRAPMARGDTEAFF.

The chain combines TRBV20-1 with TRBJ1-4, with TRBD1 as a possible D gene (6 bases). With 7 bases removed from V and 8 bases from J, the gap between germline ends came to 17 bases. This CDR3 contains 13 residues. The germline CDR1 and CDR2 sequences are DFQATT and SNEGSKA (reference sequence). CDR3 amino acids: CSVTTAGEEKLFF. CDR3 nucleotide sequence: TGCAGTGTCACGACAGCAGGGGAGGAAAAACTGTTTTTT.